The 29 T cell receptor beta chains below all came from one sample that was sequenced in a study of cytomegalovirus exposure and HLA in healthy donors. Primers included in the PCR were 60 Vbeta and 13 Jbeta primers. Some clones are missing from TCRdb's copy, which holds only in-frame ones; the method was immunoSEQ multiplex PCR. This sample carries around 130,000 clones, around 85% of them seen once, and the ten largest clones take 1.5% to 2%. Sequenced material: PBMCs. All receptors derive from a boy between 10 and 17 years old in good health and CMV-seronegative.

This sequence joins TRBV30 and TRBJ1-1; D may be TRBD1 (5 bases). CDR1 and CDR2 from the germline V gene are GTSNPN and SVGIG (reference sequence). Trimming stripped 6 bases from V and 4 bases from J, with 12 bases between. CDR3 length equals 12 residues. CDR3 sequence reads: CACTGGGTEAFF. The DNA of the CDR3 is TGTGCCTGTACTGGGGGGGGCACTGAAGCTTTCTTT.

The chain employs TRBV5-6 and TRBJ2-7; weak D call: TRBD2 (6 bases). Germline V lookup: CDR1 SGHDT, CDR2 YYEEEE. The CDR3 is 11 residues long. The V gene lost 7 bases and the J gene lost 3 bases, with 8 bases spanning the gap. The CDR3 spells CASGGIYEQYF. In DNA, the CDR3 is TGTGCCAGCGGGGGGATCTACGAGCAGTACTTC. The entire variable domain, with the rest obtained from reference TRBV5-6 and TRBJ2-7, is as follows: DAGVTQSPTHLIKTRGQQVTLRCSPKSGHDTVSWYQQALGQGPQFIFQYYEEEERQRGNFPDRFSGHQFPNYSSELNVNALLLGDSALYLCASGGIYEQYFGPGTRLTVT.

This clone was observed once. The rearrangement uses TRBV2 and TRBJ1-2, with D perhaps TRBD1 (6 bases). CDR1 is SNHLY and CDR2 is FYNNEI in the germline V gene. Trimming took 11 bases from V and 2 from J, leaving 15 bases between them. The CDR3 length is 13 residues. The CDR3 is CAAGQGINYGYTF. Written as DNA, the CDR3 is TGTGCCGCCGGGCAGGGGATAAACTATGGCTACACCTTC.

This chain uses TRBV29-1 with TRBJ2-2, with TRBD2 matching over 13 bases. V shed 7 bases and J 3 bases; nucleotides not matched to a gene: 8. Germline V CDR1 and CDR2: SQVTM, ANQGSEA. The CDR3 is made up of 16 amino acids. CDR3 sequence reads: CSGTGLAGLYTGELFF. The CDR3 coding sequence is TGCAGCGGCACGGGACTAGCGGGACTGTACACCGGGGAGCTGTTTTTT.

This clone occurred a few times. The chain is built from TRBV2 and TRBJ2-7; TRBD2 matches 10 bases. The CDR3 is 14 residues long. Trimming took 8 bases from V and 0 from J; bases not matched to a gene: 4. The germline gives CDR1 SNHLY, CDR2 FYNNEI. CDR3: CASQAGGSSYEQYF. The CDR3, as DNA: TGTGCCAGCCAAGCGGGAGGGAGCTCCTACGAGCAGTACTTC.

The chain has TRBV7-9 and TRBJ1-3; maybe TRBD1 (6 bases). CDR3 size: 14 residues. Between the trimmed V and J ends, which lost 4 bases and 4 bases, there was a span of 11 bases. Germline-derived CDR1 and CDR2 are SEHNR and FQNEAQ (reference sequence). The CDR3 DNA reads TGTGCCAGCAGCTCACAGGGAGCAGGAAACACCATATATTTT. It codes for CASSSQGAGNTIYF.

This chain links TRBV5-1 with TRBJ1-5; a possible D gene is TRBD1 (5 bases). With 0 bases removed from V and 7 bases from J, the gap between germline ends came to 11 bases. CDR3 size: 14 residues. Germline CDR1 and CDR2: SGHRS and YFSETQ. The CDR3 nucleotides read TGCGCCAGCAGCTTGGGTACCCAGGGACAGCCCCAGCATTTT. Protein product: CASSLGTQGQPQHF.

The count of this clone is one. V and J are TRBV6-5 and TRBJ2-1, with TRBD2 matching over 9 bases. With 6 bases clipped from V and 2 bases from J, the junction kept 5 bases outside the gene matches. Germline-derived CDR1 and CDR2 are MNHEY and SVGAGI. This CDR3 contains 15 residues. The CDR3 loop reads CASSLSSGTYNEQFF. The CDR3 DNA reads as TGTGCCAGCAGCCTTTCTAGCGGGACCTACAATGAGCAGTTCTTC.

This clone was recorded a few times. Other DNA sequences in the sample encode the same CDR3. The chain carries TRBV5-4 and TRBJ1-1; the D is unclear. The germline V and J ends were trimmed by 2 bases and 2 bases, with 7 bases remaining between them. The CDR3 spans 13 residues. From germline, CDR1 is SGHNT and CDR2 YYREEE (reference sequence). In DNA, the CDR3 is TGTGCCAGCAGCTTCGGCGGAAACACTGAAGCTTTCTTT. Translated: CASSFGGNTEAFF.

The V call is TRBV28, the J call TRBJ2-5, with TRBD2 matching 7 bases. Per the germline V gene, CDR1 is MDHEN and CDR2 is SYDVKM. The CDR3 has 13 amino acids. With 6 bases clipped from V and 3 bases from J, the junction kept 4 bases outside the gene matches. The CDR3 DNA reads TGTGCCAGCAGCCTAGGGAGGGAAGAGACCCAGTACTTC. It translates to CASSLGREETQYF.

The CDR3 nucleotides read TGTGCCAGCAGTTACCTTACTGGAAACACCATATATTTT. Amino acid sequence: CASSYLTGNTIYF. This chain joins TRBV6-5 and TRBJ1-3; D is ambiguous. V was shortened by 2 bases and J by 2 bases, with 4 bases between the two germline ends. The CDR3 has 13 amino acids. CDR1 and CDR2 from the germline V gene are MNHEY and SVGAGI.

This chain uses TRBV6-1 with TRBJ2-5; TRBD2 is a possible D gene (7 bases). Germline V gives CDR1 MNHNS, CDR2 SASEGT. This CDR3 has 14 amino acids. Trimming left V 0 bases short and J 5 bases short, with 10 bases between. This CDR3 is CASSEAGGQETQYF. The CDR3 nucleotides are TGTGCCAGCAGTGAAGCGGGGGGGCAGGAGACCCAGTACTTC.

The V call is TRBV12-5, the J call TRBJ2-3; 10 positions match TRBD2. The junction had 6 bases not matched to a gene; V was cut back by 0 bases and J by 3 bases. This CDR3 comprises 17 residues. Germline V lookup: CDR1 LGHNT, CDR2 FRNRAP. For the CDR3, the DNA is TGTGCTAGTGGTTTGGTCCCGGGGACTAGCGAAACAGATACGCAGTATTTT. This translates into CASGLVPGTSETDTQYF.

The chain links TRBV7-8 to TRBJ2-7; a weak D match, TRBD1 (6 bases). The germline V and J ends were trimmed by 1 base and 5 bases, with 12 bases remaining between them. CDR1 and CDR2 (germline): SGHVS, FQNEAQ. This CDR3 is 14 amino acids long. CDR3 DNA: TGTGCCAGCAGCTTAGATACAGGGTATAACGAGCAGTACTTC. Translated: CASSLDTGYNEQYF.

V and J are TRBV5-4 and TRBJ1-1; D not resolved. Germline CDR1 reads SGHNT; CDR2 reads YYREEE (reference sequence). This CDR3 region has 14 residues. V was clipped by 0 bases and J by 5 bases, with 11 bases between them. The CDR3 here is CASSLGHLWTEAFF. Written as DNA, the CDR3 is TGTGCCAGCAGCTTGGGGCATCTGTGGACTGAAGCTTTCTTT.

V gene TRBV27 combines with J gene TRBJ2-1, with 7 bases identical to TRBD2. This CDR3 region has 17 residues. The junction had 11 bases not matched to a gene; V was cut back by 6 bases and J by 0 bases. In germline, CDR1 is MNHEY, CDR2 SMNVEV (reference sequence). In DNA form, the CDR3 reads TGTGCCAGCAGACGTGGCGGGCTAGCGGACTCCTACAATGAGCAGTTCTTC. This codes for CASRRGGLADSYNEQFF.

The chain has TRBV6-1 and TRBJ2-7; TRBD1 matches 9 bases. CDR1 MNHNS and CDR2 SASEGT come from the germline V gene. There are 17 residues in the CDR3. V gave up 1 base and J gave up 0 bases; unmatched junction bases: 7. CDR3 residues: CASSEGTGVLISYEQYF. As DNA, the CDR3 is TGTGCCAGCAGTGAAGGGACAGGGGTTCTCATCTCCTACGAGCAGTACTTC.

This chain connects TRBV9 to TRBJ2-7; tentative D call: TRBD1 (5 bases). CDR3 length: 13 residues. Trimming removed 3 bases from V and 4 bases from J, with 11 bases in between. Germline loops: CDR1 SGDLS, CDR2 YYNGEE. The CDR3 is CASSGDRHYEQYF. CDR3 sequence (DNA): TGTGCCAGCAGCGGAGACAGACATTACGAGCAGTACTTC. The full variable domain, rest sourced from reference TRBV9 and TRBJ2-7, is DSGVTQTPKHLITATGQRVTLRCSPRSGDLSVYWYQQSLDQGLQFLIQYYNGEERAKGNILERFSAQQFPDLHSELNLSSLELGDSALYFCASSGDRHYEQYFGPGTRLTVT.

This clone is a singleton in its sample. The V call is TRBV4-2, the J call TRBJ1-1; TRBD1 agrees at 8 bases. Germline V gives CDR1 LGHNA, CDR2 YNFKEQ. The V and J ends lost 0 bases and 4 bases, in that order; junction bases with no gene match: 7. This CDR3 region has 16 residues. This CDR3 is CASSQDLQGAGTEAFF. The CDR3 nucleotides read TGTGCCAGCAGCCAAGACCTGCAGGGGGCGGGCACTGAAGCTTTCTTT.

CDR3 in DNA: TGTGCCAGCAGCTCACAGAGAAATCAGCCCCAGCATTTT. Residues: CASSSQRNQPQHF. This chain uses TRBV5-6 with TRBJ1-5; D not resolved. V lost 3 bases and J lost 4, with 8 bases in between. The CDR3 totals 13 residues. Germline V gene data show CDR1 as SGHDT and CDR2 as YYEEEE.

The rearrangement uses TRBV4-3 and TRBJ2-1; 8 bases align to TRBD2. Germline CDR1 and CDR2: LGHNA and YSLEER. With 0 bases clipped from V and 7 bases from J, the junction kept 5 bases outside the gene matches. The CDR3 is made up of 15 amino acids. CDR3 residues: CASSQDGGAKNEQFF. CDR3 sequence (DNA): TGCGCCAGCAGCCAAGACGGGGGGGCGAAAAATGAGCAGTTCTTC.

This clone was detected a few times. The chain is built from TRBV6-5 and TRBJ2-2; 10 bases fit TRBD2. Germline V gene data show CDR1 as MNHEY and CDR2 as SVGAGI. The CDR3 contains 15 residues. V lost 2 bases to trimming and J lost 3 bases; unmatched junction nucleotides: 0. The CDR3 DNA follows: TGTGCCAGCAGTTACGGGACTAGCGACACCGGGGAGCTGTTTTTT. Residues: CASSYGTSDTGELFF.

The gene calls are TRBV13 and TRBJ2-7; 7 bases map to TRBD1. The CDR3 is 15 amino acids. Trimming removed 5 bases from V and 1 base from J; junction bases left unmatched: 8. Germline CDR1 is PRHDT and CDR2 is FYEKMQ (reference sequence). The CDR3 loop reads CASSQGQALSYEQYF. In nucleotides, the CDR3 is TGTGCCAGCAGCCAAGGACAGGCACTTTCCTACGAGCAGTACTTC. The full variable domain, with the rest looked up from reference TRBV13 and TRBJ2-7, is AAGVIQSPRHLIKEKRETATLKCYPIPRHDTVYWYQQGPGQDPQFLISFYEKMQSDKGSIPDRFSAQQFSDYHSELNMSSLELGDSALYFCASSQGQALSYEQYFGPGTRLTVT.

The chain recombines TRBV18 with TRBJ2-7; TRBD2 agrees at 8 bases. The trim removed 6 bases at V and 2 bases at J, leaving 6 bases unmatched. The CDR3 loop spans 14 amino acids. Germline CDR1 KGHSH, CDR2 LQKENI. The CDR3 here is CASSPGGLPYEQYF. Written as DNA, the CDR3 is TGTGCCAGCTCCCCGGGGGGGCTCCCCTACGAGCAGTACTTC.

The chain links TRBV7-2 to TRBJ2-7; D not resolved. This CDR3 is 15 amino acids long. V shed 1 base and J shed 3 bases, with 13 bases lying between them. CDR1 is SGHTA and CDR2 is FQGNSA in the germline V gene. CDR3 bases: TGTGCCAGCAGCTTAGATATGGGCACCCGCTACGAGCAGTACTTC. It codes for CASSLDMGTRYEQYF.

This rearrangement joins TRBV5-5 to TRBJ2-2; the D gene is possibly TRBD1 (6 bases). The ends were cut back, 4 bases at V and 3 bases at J, with 22 bases in the middle. Germline lookup yields CDR1 SGHKS and CDR2 YYEKEE (reference sequence). CDR3 length: 18 residues. The CDR3: CASSPIPPTGSDTGELFF. In DNA form, the CDR3 reads TGTGCCAGCAGCCCTATCCCCCCTACAGGGTCGGACACCGGGGAGCTGTTTTTT.

The chain combines TRBV7-9 with TRBJ1-3; D might be TRBD1 (6 bases). Per germline, CDR1 SEHNR and CDR2 FQNEAQ (reference sequence). V lost 2 bases and J lost 4, with 9 bases in between. There are 14 residues in the CDR3. CDR3 coding DNA: TGTGCCAGCAGCTTATCAGGGGTCGGAAACACCATATATTTT. This encodes CASSLSGVGNTIYF.

The rearrangement joins TRBV13 to TRBJ2-1; 9 nucleotides agree with TRBD1. CDR1 is PRHDT and CDR2 is FYEKMQ in the germline V gene (reference sequence). V shed 5 bases, J shed 15 bases, and the junction held 14 bases outside the gene matches. The CDR3 is made up of 14 amino acids. This CDR3 reads CASSPRFPGQGLFF. As DNA, the CDR3 is TGTGCCAGCAGCCCCCGATTCCCCGGACAGGGGCTGTTCTTC.

The chain couples TRBV25-1 to TRBJ1-6; possibly TRBD1 for D (5 bases). Germline V lookup: CDR1 MGHDK, CDR2 SYGVNS. This CDR3 comprises 15 residues. V was pared by 1 base and J by 7 bases, with 11 bases between. The CDR3 DNA follows: TGTGCCAGCAGTGAATCGAGACAGAGAAATTCACCCCTCCACTTT. Its translation is CASSESRQRNSPLHF.